The 29 T cell receptor beta chains below were found in one sample sequenced in a study of early T cells in non-severe SARS-CoV-2 infection. TCRdb fed the 5' RACE reads into MiXCR, producing one record per CDR3 protein. Counted here are about 64,000 distinct CDR3 sequences, more than 4% occurring once; the ten biggest clones make up just under 5%. Source material: whole blood. These receptor sequences come from an adult who was a healthcare worker with PCR-confirmed SARS-CoV-2 infection or an uninfected control (not recorded which).

The V and J genes are TRBV6-5 and TRBJ2-1; 7 nucleotides align to TRBD1. The CDR3 is 13 residues long. Per germline, CDR1 MNHEY and CDR2 SVGAGI. V shed 6 bases, J shed 9 bases, and the junction held 8 bases outside the gene matches. The CDR3 bases are TGTGCCAGCAGATCCAACAGGGGCAGTGAGCAGTTCTTC. Encoded protein: CASRSNRGSEQFF.

This clonotype was counted many times. This chain links TRBV7-9 with TRBJ2-1; 10 positions match TRBD2. This CDR3 region has 17 residues. Germline CDR1 is SEHNR and CDR2 is FQNEAQ (reference sequence). V trimming: 6 bases; J trimming: 1 base; junction bases outside the gene matches: 9. The chain's CDR3 is CASSFRAGGRSYNEQFF. In DNA form, the CDR3 reads TGTGCCAGCAGTTTCCGAGCGGGAGGGAGGTCCTACAATGAGCAGTTCTTC.

This clonotype was seen ten or more times. This sequence joins TRBV5-1 and TRBJ1-2, with 7 bases lining up with TRBD1. The trim removed 3 bases at V and 8 bases at J, leaving 10 bases unmatched. The CDR3 sequence is 14 residues long. Germline-derived CDR1 and CDR2 are SGHRS and YFSETQ. The CDR3 spells CASSSPTQGEGYTF. For the CDR3, the DNA is TGCGCCAGCAGCTCACCAACTCAGGGGGAGGGCTACACCTTC. The whole variable domain, filled in from reference TRBV5-1 and TRBJ1-2, reads KAGVTQTPRYLIKTRGQQVTLSCSPISGHRSVSWYQQTPGQGLQFLFEYFSETQRNKGNFPGRFSGRQFSNSRSEMNVSTLELGDSALYLCASSSPTQGEGYTFGSGTRLTVV.

Many counts were recorded for this clonotype. This chain links TRBV6-5 with TRBJ2-7, with D maybe TRBD1 (5 bases). CDR1 is MNHEY and CDR2 is SVGAGI in the germline V gene. This CDR3 region has 15 residues. V lost 0 bases, J lost 0 bases, and 9 bases lay in between. CDR3 protein: CASSYSRQLSYEQYF. For the CDR3, the DNA is TGTGCCAGCAGTTACTCGCGACAGCTCTCCTACGAGCAGTACTTC.

This clonotype turned up a few times. The chain uses TRBV5-1 and TRBJ1-1, with 7 positions matching TRBD1. The length of the CDR3 is 14 residues. Trimming took 3 bases from V and 3 from J; bases not matched to a gene: 5. Germline-derived CDR1 and CDR2 are SGHRS and YFSETQ. The CDR3 nucleotides are TGCGCCAGCAGCTCGACAGGGAGGTACACTGAAGCTTTCTTT. As protein: CASSSTGRYTEAFF.

In DNA, the CDR3 is TGCGCCAGCAGCTTACGGAGAAGTAGGGGGCGAGACTCTGGGGCCAACGTCCTGACTTTC. This gives the protein CASSLRRSRGRDSGANVLTF. The chain couples TRBV5-1 to TRBJ2-6; 7 bases agree with TRBD1. The germline gives CDR1 SGHRS, CDR2 YFSETQ. The CDR3 is 20 residues long. With V trimmed by 2 bases and J by 0 bases, 14 bases remained unmatched.

The gene calls are TRBV20-1 and TRBJ2-3; 12 bases fit TRBD2. This CDR3 has 17 amino acids. Germline-derived CDR1 and CDR2 are DFQATT and SNEGSKA (reference sequence). V was pared by 5 bases and J by 0 bases, with 9 bases of the junction left unmatched. For the CDR3, the DNA is TGCAGTGCTTCCGGGACTAGCGGGTCCGAAAGCACAGATACGCAGTATTTT. Residues: CSASGTSGSESTDTQYF.

This clonotype was recorded at least ten times. The rearrangement joins TRBV5-5 to TRBJ2-2; D is undetermined. Per germline, CDR1 SGHKS and CDR2 YYEKEE (reference sequence). Trimming left V 0 bases short and J 6 bases short, with 9 bases between. This CDR3 has 14 amino acids. The CDR3 DNA follows: TGTGCCAGCAGCTTGGTCGGCCGTTCCGGGGAGCTGTTTTTT. Translating gives CASSLVGRSGELFF.

The chain carries TRBV28 and TRBJ1-1; TRBD1 might be the D (6 bases). Per germline, CDR1 MDHEN and CDR2 SYDVKM. Trimming pared 5 bases from V and 1 base from J, leaving 11 bases between. There are 14 residues in the CDR3. CDR3 nucleotide sequence: TGTGCCAGCAGTCCCTCGACAGGGAACACTGAAGCTTTCTTT. This translates into CASSPSTGNTEAFF.

This clonotype was picked up many times. The rearrangement links TRBV7-9 to TRBJ2-1; D gene uncertain. CDR1 SEHNR and CDR2 FQNEAQ come from the germline V gene (reference sequence). There are 13 residues in the CDR3. Trimming cost V 8 bases and J 5 bases, with 13 bases left between them. In nucleotides, the CDR3 is TGTGCCAGCCGCACCGGCTTCAACAATGAGCAGTTCTTC. It is translated as CASRTGFNNEQFF.

This clonotype was picked up many times. The chain has TRBV7-2 and TRBJ2-7, with D unresolved. The CDR3 consists of 14 residues. Germline V gene data show CDR1 as SGHTA and CDR2 as FQGNSA. Deletions cut 5 bases from V and 6 bases from J, with 17 bases between. CDR3 residues: CASSLGGRLGEQYF. The CDR3 coding sequence is TGTGCCAGCAGCCTGGGCGGACGGTTGGGCGAGCAGTACTTC. The whole variable domain, filled in from reference TRBV7-2 and TRBJ2-7, reads GAGVSQSPSNKVTEKGKDVELRCDPISGHTALYWYRQSLGQGLEFLIYFQGNSAPDKSGLPSDRFSAERTGGSVSTLTIQRTQQEDSAVYLCASSLGGRLGEQYFGPGTRLTVT.

Many counts were recorded for this clonotype. The CDR3 sequence: CAIRPGRTDQETQYF. CDR3 sequence (DNA): TGTGCCATCAGGCCCGGACGGACGGATCAAGAGACCCAGTACTTC. The chain combines TRBV10-3 with TRBJ2-5; no clear D gene. This CDR3 contains 15 residues. Germline V gene lookup returns CDR1 ENHRY and CDR2 SYGVKD. V shed 6 bases and J shed 2 bases, with 16 bases lying between them.

This clonotype was picked up a small number of times. Since a much larger clone is just one base distant, this may be a read error. The chain's CDR3 is CVIRGDRSSEQYF. The DNA for the CDR3 is TGTGTCATCAGGGGGGACAGATCCTCCGAGCAGTACTTC. The rearrangement joins TRBV10-3 to TRBJ2-7, with D tentatively TRBD1 (7 bases). The CDR3 covers 13 residues. The germline V gene encodes CDR1 ENHRY and CDR2 SYGVKD.

CDR3 bases: TGTGCCAGCTCACTACTGCCGGGACAGGGAGCAGGGGAGACCCAGTACTTC. The encoded protein is CASSLLPGQGAGETQYF. This chain connects TRBV18 to TRBJ2-5, with 9 bases matching TRBD1. The CDR3 consists of 17 residues. Germline CDR1 and CDR2: KGHSH and LQKENI. J gave up 5 bases and V 4 bases, and 14 bases lay outside the gene matches.

This clonotype was detected a few times. The chain is built from TRBV18 and TRBJ2-7, with TRBD2 identical over 11 bases. The CDR3 has 15 amino acids. Per germline, CDR1 KGHSH and CDR2 LQKENI. The V gene end was trimmed by 5 bases and the J gene end by 2 bases; junction bases not matched to a gene: 5. The CDR3 DNA is TGTGCCAGCTCAAGGGGACTAGCGGAACCCTACGAGCAGTACTTC. Encoded protein: CASSRGLAEPYEQYF.

Many counts were recorded for this clonotype. The chain carries TRBV5-8 and TRBJ2-3; no definite D call. The CDR3 has 11 residues. Looked up from germline, CDR1 is SGHTS and CDR2 is YDEGEE. The V gene lost 4 bases and the J gene lost 4 bases, with 4 bases spanning the gap. DNA of the CDR3: TGTGCCAGCAGCCCCCCAGATACGCAGTATTTT. Protein product: CASSPPDTQYF.

This clonotype has ten or more counts. The gene calls are TRBV10-3 and TRBJ2-3, with 7 bases that match TRBD2. This CDR3 is 13 amino acids long. In germline, CDR1 is ENHRY, CDR2 SYGVKD. Trimming at V came to 8 bases and at J to 5 bases, leaving 7 bases not matched to a gene. DNA for the CDR3: TGTGCCATCGAGTCTCCGGGAGGAGATACGCAGTATTTT. Translating it yields CAIESPGGDTQYF.

This clonotype was counted many times. The CDR3 is CASRRDTSLSRLFF. CDR3 DNA: TGTGCCAGCAGGAGGGACACGTCTCTCAGTAGACTGTTTTTT. The genes are TRBV6-2 or TRBV6-3 and TRBJ1-4, with TRBD1 as a possible D gene (6 bases). V was clipped by 6 bases and J by 13 bases, with 21 bases between them. Per germline, CDR1 MNHEY and CDR2 SVGEGT. The CDR3 is 14 residues long.

This clonotype was found a few times. The chain has TRBV20-1 and TRBJ2-7; D unresolved. The germline V gene encodes CDR1 DFQATT and CDR2 SNEGSKA (reference sequence). The length of the CDR3 is 16 residues. Trimming removed 4 bases at V and 0 bases at J, with 19 bases between. CDR3 coding DNA: TGCAGTGCTACCACCTCCATGGCAGGTTTCTCCTACGAGCAGTACTTC. Amino acids: CSATTSMAGFSYEQYF.

This clonotype was detected many times. The chain has TRBV27 and TRBJ1-1; D is unresolved. Trimming cost V 3 bases and J 3 bases, with 11 bases left between them. The CDR3 sequence is 14 residues long. CDR1 is MNHEY and CDR2 is SMNVEV in the germline V gene (reference sequence). The CDR3 nucleotides are TGTGCCAGCAGTTTTACACTCGGGGACACTGAAGCTTTCTTT. Translating it yields CASSFTLGDTEAFF.

The chain is built from TRBV2 and TRBJ2-1; no clear D gene. The CDR3 has 12 residues. Trimming removed 8 bases from V and 7 bases from J, with 12 bases in between. From germline, CDR1 is SNHLY and CDR2 FYNNEI. The CDR3 nucleotides read TGTGCCAGCGCAACCGGCAGGAATGAGCAGTTCTTC. Amino acids: CASATGRNEQFF.

The rearrangement links TRBV20-1 to TRBJ2-3, with 11 bases fitting TRBD1. The CDR3 loop spans 14 amino acids. Trimming took 6 bases from V and 4 from J; bases not matched to a gene: 6. Germline assignment: CDR1 DFQATT and CDR2 SNEGSKA (reference sequence). The CDR3 DNA reads TGCAGTGCCATGGGGACAGGGGGTTCAGATACGCAGTATTTT. This sequence encodes CSAMGTGGSDTQYF.

This clonotype has a count of ten or more. As DNA, the CDR3 is TGCGCCAGCAGGGGGACAGGGAATGAGCAGTTCTTC. The encoded protein is CASRGTGNEQFF. The rearrangement joins TRBV5-1 to TRBJ2-1; 9 nucleotides match TRBD1. The CDR3 loop spans 12 amino acids. Germline V gene data show CDR1 as SGHRS and CDR2 as YFSETQ. Losses at the gene ends were 5 bases for V and 7 bases for J; bases not matched to a gene: 1.

This clonotype came up a few times. V usage is TRBV20-1 and J usage is TRBJ2-6; 9 bases line up with TRBD1. The germline V gene encodes CDR1 DFQATT and CDR2 SNEGSKA (reference sequence). The CDR3 totals 17 residues. The ends lost 4 bases at V and 0 bases at J; junction bases unmatched: 7. The CDR3 nucleotides are TGCAGTGCTACCCGGAACAGGGGGCTCTCTGGGGCCAACGTCCTGACTTTC. The encoded protein is CSATRNRGLSGANVLTF.

This clonotype was detected ten times or more. The chain links TRBV24-1 to TRBJ2-5; 9 bases map to TRBD2. From germline, CDR1 is KGHDR and CDR2 SFDVKD. The CDR3 extends over 17 amino acids. V lost 0 bases, J lost 1 base, and 5 bases stayed unmatched. The CDR3 is CATSDLGLAGIQETQYF. The CDR3 DNA reads as TGTGCCACCAGTGATTTGGGTCTAGCGGGAATCCAAGAGACCCAGTACTTC.

The chain combines TRBV5-1 with TRBJ2-1; the D gene is possibly TRBD2 (6 bases). The CDR3 loop spans 15 amino acids. CDR1 and CDR2 (germline): SGHRS, YFSETQ. Deletions cut 0 bases from V and 8 bases from J, with 15 bases between. CDR3 loop: CASSLDLSSVYEQFF. The CDR3 DNA reads as TGCGCCAGCAGCTTGGACCTATCTAGCGTCTATGAGCAGTTCTTC.

Many counts were recorded for this clonotype. The genes are TRBV6-2 or TRBV6-3 and TRBJ2-7; D gene unclear. Trimming took off 5 bases at V and 6 bases at J, with 11 bases between the two ends. This CDR3 comprises 12 residues. Germline V CDR1 and CDR2: MNHEY, SVGEGT. CDR3 residues: CASSNPRTEQYF. The CDR3 DNA reads as TGTGCCAGCAGTAACCCAAGGACCGAGCAGTACTTC.

The J gene is TRBJ2-7, the V gene TRBV7-9, with 9 bases fitting TRBD1. Germline V CDR1 and CDR2: SEHNR, FQNEAQ (reference sequence). CDR3 length equals 15 residues. With V trimmed by 0 bases and J by 2 bases, 2 bases remained unmatched. CDR3: CASSLAGTGTYEQYF. DNA of the CDR3: TGTGCCAGCAGCTTAGCTGGGACAGGGACCTACGAGCAGTACTTC.

Many counts were recorded for this clonotype. The V gene is TRBV5-4, the J gene TRBJ2-3; TRBD1 aligns across 7 bases. Germline V gene data show CDR1 as SGHNT and CDR2 as YYREEE (reference sequence). The CDR3 runs to 15 residues. Losses at the gene ends were 5 bases for V and 0 bases for J; bases not matched to a gene: 6. This CDR3 reads CASSNGQASTDTQYF. Here the CDR3 DNA reads TGTGCCAGCAGTAACGGACAGGCAAGCACAGATACGCAGTATTTT.